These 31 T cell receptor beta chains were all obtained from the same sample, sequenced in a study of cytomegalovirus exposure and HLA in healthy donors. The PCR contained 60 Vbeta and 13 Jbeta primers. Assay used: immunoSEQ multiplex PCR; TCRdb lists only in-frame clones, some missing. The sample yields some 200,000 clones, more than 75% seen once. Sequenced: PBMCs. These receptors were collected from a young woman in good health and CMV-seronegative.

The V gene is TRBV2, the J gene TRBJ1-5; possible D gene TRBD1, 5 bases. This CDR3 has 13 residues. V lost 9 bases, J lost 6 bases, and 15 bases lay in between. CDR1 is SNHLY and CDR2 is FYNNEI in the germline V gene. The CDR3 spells CASTRGAGQPQHF. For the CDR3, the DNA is TGTGCCAGTACGCGGGGCGCGGGTCAGCCCCAGCATTTT.

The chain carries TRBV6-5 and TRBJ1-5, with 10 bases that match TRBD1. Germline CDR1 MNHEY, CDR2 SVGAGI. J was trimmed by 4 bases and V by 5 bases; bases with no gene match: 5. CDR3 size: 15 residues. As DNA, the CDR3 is TGTGCCAGCAGTCTGGGGACAGGGGCAAATCAGCCCCAGCATTTT. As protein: CASSLGTGANQPQHF.

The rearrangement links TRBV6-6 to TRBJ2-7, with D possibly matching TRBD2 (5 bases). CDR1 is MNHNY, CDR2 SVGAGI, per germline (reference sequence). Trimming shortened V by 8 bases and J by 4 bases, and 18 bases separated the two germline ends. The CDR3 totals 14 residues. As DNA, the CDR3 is TGTGCCAGCCGCCGGTCTGAAGGAGGATACGAGCAGTACTTC. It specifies CASRRSEGGYEQYF.

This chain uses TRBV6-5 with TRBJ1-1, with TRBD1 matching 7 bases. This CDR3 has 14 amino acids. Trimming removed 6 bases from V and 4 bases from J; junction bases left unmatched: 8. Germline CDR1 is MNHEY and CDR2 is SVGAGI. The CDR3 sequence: CASSLPRGRTEAFF. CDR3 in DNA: TGTGCCAGCAGCCTTCCGAGGGGGCGCACTGAAGCTTTCTTT.

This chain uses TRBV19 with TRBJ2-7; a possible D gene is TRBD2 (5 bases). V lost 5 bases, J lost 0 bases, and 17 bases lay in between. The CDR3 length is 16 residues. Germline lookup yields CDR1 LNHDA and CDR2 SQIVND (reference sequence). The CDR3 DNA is TGTGCCAGTAGTCCGCTGGACGGGATGAACTCCTACGAGCAGTACTTC. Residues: CASSPLDGMNSYEQYF.

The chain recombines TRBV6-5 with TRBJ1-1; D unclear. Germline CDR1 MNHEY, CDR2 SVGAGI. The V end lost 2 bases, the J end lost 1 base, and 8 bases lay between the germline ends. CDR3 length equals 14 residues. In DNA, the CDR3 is TGTGCCAGCAGTTACGCGCATCGGAACACTGAAGCTTTCTTT. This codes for CASSYAHRNTEAFF.

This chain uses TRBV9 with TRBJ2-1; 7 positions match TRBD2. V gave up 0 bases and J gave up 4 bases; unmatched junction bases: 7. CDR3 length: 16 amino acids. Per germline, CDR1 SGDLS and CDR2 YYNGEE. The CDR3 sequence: CASSVVGGSSYNEQFF. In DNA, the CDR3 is TGTGCCAGCAGCGTAGTAGGCGGGAGTAGTTACAATGAGCAGTTCTTC. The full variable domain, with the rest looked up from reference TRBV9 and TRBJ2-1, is DSGVTQTPKHLITATGQRVTLRCSPRSGDLSVYWYQQSLDQGLQFLIQYYNGEERAKGNILERFSAQQFPDLHSELNLSSLELGDSALYFCASSVVGGSSYNEQFFGPGTRLTVL.

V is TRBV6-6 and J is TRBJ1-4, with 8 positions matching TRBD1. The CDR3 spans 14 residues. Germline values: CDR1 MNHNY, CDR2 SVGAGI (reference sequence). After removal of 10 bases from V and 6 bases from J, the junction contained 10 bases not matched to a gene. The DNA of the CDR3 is TGTGCCACCGACCCCAGGGGGCAGTATGAAAAACTGTTTTTT. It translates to CATDPRGQYEKLFF.

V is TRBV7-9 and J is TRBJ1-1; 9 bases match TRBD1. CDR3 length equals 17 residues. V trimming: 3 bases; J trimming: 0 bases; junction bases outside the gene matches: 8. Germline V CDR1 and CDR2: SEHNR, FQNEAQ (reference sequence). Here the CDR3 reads CASSLTVRDRVNTEAFF. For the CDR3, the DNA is TGTGCCAGCAGCTTGACTGTCCGGGACAGGGTGAACACTGAAGCTTTCTTT. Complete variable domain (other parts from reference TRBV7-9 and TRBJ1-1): DTGVSQNPRHKITKRGQNVTFRCDPISEHNRLYWYRQTLGQGPEFLTYFQNEAQLEKSRLLSDRFSAERPKGSFSTLEIQRTEQGDSAMYLCASSLTVRDRVNTEAFFGQGTRLTVV.

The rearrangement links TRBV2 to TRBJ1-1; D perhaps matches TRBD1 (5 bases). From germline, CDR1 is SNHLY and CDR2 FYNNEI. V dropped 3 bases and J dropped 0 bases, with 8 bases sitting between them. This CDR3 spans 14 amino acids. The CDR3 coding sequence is TGTGCCAGCAGTGATTTGGGGCTGAACACTGAAGCTTTCTTT. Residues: CASSDLGLNTEAFF.

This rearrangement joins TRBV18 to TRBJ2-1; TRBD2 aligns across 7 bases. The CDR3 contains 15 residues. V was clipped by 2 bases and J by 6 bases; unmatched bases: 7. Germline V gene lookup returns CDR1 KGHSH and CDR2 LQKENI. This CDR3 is CASSPEGGPFNEQFF. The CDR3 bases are TGTGCCAGCTCACCAGAGGGAGGGCCTTTCAATGAGCAGTTCTTC.

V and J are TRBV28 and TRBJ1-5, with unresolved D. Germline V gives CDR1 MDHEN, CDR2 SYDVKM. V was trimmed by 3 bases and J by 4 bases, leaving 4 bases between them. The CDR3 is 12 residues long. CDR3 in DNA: TGTGCCAGCAGTTTCGGGAATCAGCCCCAGCATTTT. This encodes CASSFGNQPQHF. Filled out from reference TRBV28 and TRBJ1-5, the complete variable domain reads DVKVTQSSRYLVKRTGEKVFLECVQDMDHENMFWYRQDPGLGLRLIYFSYDVKMKEKGDIPEGYSVSREKKERFSLILESASTNQTSMYLCASSFGNQPQHFGDGTRLSIL.

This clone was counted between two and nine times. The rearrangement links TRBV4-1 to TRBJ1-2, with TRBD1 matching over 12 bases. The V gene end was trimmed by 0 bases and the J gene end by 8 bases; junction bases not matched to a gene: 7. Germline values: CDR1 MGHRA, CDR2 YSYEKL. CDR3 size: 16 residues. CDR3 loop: CASSQDGRDRGQGYTF. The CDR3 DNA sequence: TGCGCCAGCAGCCAAGATGGTCGGGACAGGGGGCAAGGCTACACCTTC.

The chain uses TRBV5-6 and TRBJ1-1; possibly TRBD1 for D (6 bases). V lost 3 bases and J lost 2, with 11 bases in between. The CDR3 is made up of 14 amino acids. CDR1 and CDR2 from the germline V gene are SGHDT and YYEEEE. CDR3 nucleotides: TGTGCCAGCAGCTGGGTACAGGGTAACACTGAAGCTTTCTTT. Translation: CASSWVQGNTEAFF.

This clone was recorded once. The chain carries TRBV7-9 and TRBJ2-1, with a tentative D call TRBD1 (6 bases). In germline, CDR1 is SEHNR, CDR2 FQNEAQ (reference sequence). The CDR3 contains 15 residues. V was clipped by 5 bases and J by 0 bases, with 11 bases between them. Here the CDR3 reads CASSETGSSYNEQFF. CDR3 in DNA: TGTGCCAGCAGCGAAACAGGGAGCTCCTACAATGAGCAGTTCTTC. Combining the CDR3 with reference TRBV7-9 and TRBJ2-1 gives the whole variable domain DTGVSQNPRHKITKRGQNVTFRCDPISEHNRLYWYRQTLGQGPEFLTYFQNEAQLEKSRLLSDRFSAERPKGSFSTLEIQRTEQGDSAMYLCASSETGSSYNEQFFGPGTRLTVL.

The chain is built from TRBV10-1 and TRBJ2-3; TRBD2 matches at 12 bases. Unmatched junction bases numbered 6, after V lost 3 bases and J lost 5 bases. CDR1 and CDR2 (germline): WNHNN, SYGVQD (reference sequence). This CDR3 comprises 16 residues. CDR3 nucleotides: TGCGCCAGCAGTGACCCTAGCGGGGGGGCCGGAGATACGCAGTATTTT. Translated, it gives CASSDPSGGAGDTQYF.

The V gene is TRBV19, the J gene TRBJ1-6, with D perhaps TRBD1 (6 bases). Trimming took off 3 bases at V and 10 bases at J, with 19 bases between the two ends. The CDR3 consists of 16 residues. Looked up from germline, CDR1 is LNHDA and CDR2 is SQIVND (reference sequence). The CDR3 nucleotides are TGTGCCAGTAGTATCGGGACGGACAGCTTGGGATCACCCCTCCACTTT. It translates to CASSIGTDSLGSPLHF.

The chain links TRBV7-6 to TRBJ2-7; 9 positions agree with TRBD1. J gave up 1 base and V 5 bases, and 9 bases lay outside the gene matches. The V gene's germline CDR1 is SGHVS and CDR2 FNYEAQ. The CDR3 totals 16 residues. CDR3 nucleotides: TGTGCCAGCAGCCAGCCCCCGGGACAGGGATCCTACGAGCAGTACTTC. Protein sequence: CASSQPPGQGSYEQYF.

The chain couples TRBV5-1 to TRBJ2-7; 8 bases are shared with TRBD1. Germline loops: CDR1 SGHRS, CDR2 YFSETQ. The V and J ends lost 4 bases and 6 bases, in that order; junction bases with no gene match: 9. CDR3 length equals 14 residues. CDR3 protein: CASSHDRGGLEQYF. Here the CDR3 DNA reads TGCGCCAGCAGCCACGACAGGGGCGGACTCGAGCAGTACTTC.

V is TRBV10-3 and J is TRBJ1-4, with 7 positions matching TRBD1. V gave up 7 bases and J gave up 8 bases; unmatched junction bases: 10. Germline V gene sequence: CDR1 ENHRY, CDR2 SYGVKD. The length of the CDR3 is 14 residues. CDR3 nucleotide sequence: TGTGCCATCAAGGAACGAGACAGGGACGAAAAACTGTTTTTT. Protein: CAIKERDRDEKLFF.

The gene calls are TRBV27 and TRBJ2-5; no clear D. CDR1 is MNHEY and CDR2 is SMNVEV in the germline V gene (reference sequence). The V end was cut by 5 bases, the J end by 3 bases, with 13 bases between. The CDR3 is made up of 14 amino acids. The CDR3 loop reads CASSPTDFKETQYF. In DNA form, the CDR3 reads TGTGCCAGCAGTCCCACCGACTTTAAAGAGACCCAGTACTTC.

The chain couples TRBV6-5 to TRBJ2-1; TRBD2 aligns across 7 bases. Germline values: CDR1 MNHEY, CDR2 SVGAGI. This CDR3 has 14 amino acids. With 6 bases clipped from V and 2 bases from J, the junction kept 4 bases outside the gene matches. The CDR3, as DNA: TGTGCCAGCAGGGCTAGCGGAACCTACAATGAGCAGTTCTTC. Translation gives CASRASGTYNEQFF.

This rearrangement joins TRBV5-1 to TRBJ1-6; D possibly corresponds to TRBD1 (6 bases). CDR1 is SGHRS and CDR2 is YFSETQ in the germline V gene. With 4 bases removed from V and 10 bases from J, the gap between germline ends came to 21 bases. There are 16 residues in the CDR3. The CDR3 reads CASSTTARGLDSPLHF. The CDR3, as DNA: TGCGCCAGCAGCACCACGGCGCGGGGGCTTGACTCACCCCTCCACTTT.

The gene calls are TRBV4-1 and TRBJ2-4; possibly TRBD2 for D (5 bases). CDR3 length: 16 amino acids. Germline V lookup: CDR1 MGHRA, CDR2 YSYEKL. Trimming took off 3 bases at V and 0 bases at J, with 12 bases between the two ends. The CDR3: CASSHSSGSAKNIQYF. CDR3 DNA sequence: TGCGCCAGCAGCCATAGCTCGGGGTCAGCCAAAAACATTCAGTACTTC.

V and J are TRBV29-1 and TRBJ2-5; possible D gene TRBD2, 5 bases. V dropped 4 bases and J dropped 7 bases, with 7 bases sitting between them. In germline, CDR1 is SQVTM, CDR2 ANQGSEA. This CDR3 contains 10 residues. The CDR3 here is CSVGAGTQYF. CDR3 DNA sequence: TGCAGCGTTGGCGCGGGGACCCAGTACTTC.

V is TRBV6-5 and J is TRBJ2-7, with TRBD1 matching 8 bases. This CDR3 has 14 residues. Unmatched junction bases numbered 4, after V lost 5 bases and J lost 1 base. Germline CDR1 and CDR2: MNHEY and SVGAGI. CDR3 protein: CASSLGQGSYEQYF. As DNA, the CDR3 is TGTGCCAGCAGTCTCGGACAGGGATCCTACGAGCAGTACTTC.

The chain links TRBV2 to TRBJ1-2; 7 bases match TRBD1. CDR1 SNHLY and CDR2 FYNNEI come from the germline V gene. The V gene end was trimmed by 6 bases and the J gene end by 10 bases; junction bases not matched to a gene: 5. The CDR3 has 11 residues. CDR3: CASRRDRVYTF. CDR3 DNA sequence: TGTGCCAGCAGGCGGGACAGAGTCTACACCTTC.

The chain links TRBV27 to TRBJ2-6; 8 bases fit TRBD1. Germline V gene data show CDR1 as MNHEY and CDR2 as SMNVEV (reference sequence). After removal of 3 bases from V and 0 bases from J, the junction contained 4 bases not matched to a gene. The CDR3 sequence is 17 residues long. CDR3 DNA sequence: TGTGCCAGCAGTTTCGACAGGGGCCTCTCTGGGGCCAACGTCCTGACTTTC. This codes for CASSFDRGLSGANVLTF.

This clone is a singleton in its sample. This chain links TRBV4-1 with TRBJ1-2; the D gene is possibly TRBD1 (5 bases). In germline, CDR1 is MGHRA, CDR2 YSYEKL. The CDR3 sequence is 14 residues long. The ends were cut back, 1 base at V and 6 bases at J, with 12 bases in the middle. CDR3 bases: TGCGCCAGCAGCCAAGGGGCCAGGGATGATGGCTACACCTTC. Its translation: CASSQGARDDGYTF.

CDR3 sequence: CASSVDGGSSYEQYF. In nucleotides, the CDR3 is TGTGCCAGCAGCGTAGACGGCGGGAGCTCCTACGAGCAGTACTTC. The rearrangement links TRBV9 to TRBJ2-7; 7 bases fit TRBD2. The CDR3 spans 15 residues. Germline V gene lookup returns CDR1 SGDLS and CDR2 YYNGEE. V lost 0 bases to trimming and J lost 0 bases; unmatched junction nucleotides: 3. The full variable domain, with the rest looked up from reference TRBV9 and TRBJ2-7, is DSGVTQTPKHLITATGQRVTLRCSPRSGDLSVYWYQQSLDQGLQFLIQYYNGEERAKGNILERFSAQQFPDLHSELNLSSLELGDSALYFCASSVDGGSSYEQYFGPGTRLTVT.

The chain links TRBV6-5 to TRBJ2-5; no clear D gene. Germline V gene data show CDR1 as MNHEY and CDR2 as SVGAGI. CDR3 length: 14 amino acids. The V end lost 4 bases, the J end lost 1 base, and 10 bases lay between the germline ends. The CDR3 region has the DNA TGTGCCAGCAGTTTCAACGGAGTCCAAGAGACCCAGTACTTC. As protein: CASSFNGVQETQYF.